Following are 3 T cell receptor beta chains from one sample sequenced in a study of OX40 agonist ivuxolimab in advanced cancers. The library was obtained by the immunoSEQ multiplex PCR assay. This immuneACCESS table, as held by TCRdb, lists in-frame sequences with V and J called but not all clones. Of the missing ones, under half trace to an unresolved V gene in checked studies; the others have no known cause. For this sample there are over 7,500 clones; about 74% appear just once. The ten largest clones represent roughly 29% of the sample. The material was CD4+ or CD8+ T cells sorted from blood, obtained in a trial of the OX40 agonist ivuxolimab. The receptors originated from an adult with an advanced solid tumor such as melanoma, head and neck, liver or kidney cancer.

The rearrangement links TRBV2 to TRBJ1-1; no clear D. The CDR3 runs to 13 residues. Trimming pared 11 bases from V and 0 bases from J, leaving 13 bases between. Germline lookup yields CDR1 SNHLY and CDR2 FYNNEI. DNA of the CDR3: TGTGCCGGTTATGACGGTATGAACACTGAAGCTTTCTTT. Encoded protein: CAGYDGMNTEAFF.

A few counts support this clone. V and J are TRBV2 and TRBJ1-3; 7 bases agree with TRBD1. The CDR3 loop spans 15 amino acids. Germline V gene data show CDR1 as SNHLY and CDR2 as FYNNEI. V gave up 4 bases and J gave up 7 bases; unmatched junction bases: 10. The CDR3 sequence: CASSAPGTVWNTIYF. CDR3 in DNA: TGTGCCAGCAGTGCCCCCGGGACAGTCTGGAACACCATATATTTT.

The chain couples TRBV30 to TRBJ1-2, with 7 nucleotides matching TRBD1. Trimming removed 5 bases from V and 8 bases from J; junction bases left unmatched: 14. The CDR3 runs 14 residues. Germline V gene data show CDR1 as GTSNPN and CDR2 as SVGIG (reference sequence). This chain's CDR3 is CAWSEGQRGMGYTF. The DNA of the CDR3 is TGTGCCTGGTCCGAGGGACAGCGGGGTATGGGCTACACCTTC.